This T cell receptor (beta chain) was identified in a study of early T cells in non-severe SARS-CoV-2 infection. Study overall: The study sequenced bulk RNA from unsorted whole blood, with chains unpaired.

The CDR3 is 14 residues long. Germline V lookup: CDR1 SNHLY, CDR2 FYNNEI. Trimming took 11 bases from V and 4 from J, leaving 18 bases between them. Regarding the study as a whole: The study's VDJdb matching favored anti-spike CD8 responses and missed private and CD4 specificities.

This clonotype was found many times. Its antigen is undetermined. Individual cDNA molecules received unique molecular identifiers during library preparation. TCRdb re-called the 5' RACE reads with MiXCR, one entry per CDR3 protein. In the table there are under 95,000 distinct CDR3 sequences, approximately 12% of which are singletons. The source material was whole blood. The TCR comes from an adult who was a healthcare worker with PCR-confirmed SARS-CoV-2 infection or an uninfected control (not recorded which). The chain recombines TRBV2 with TRBJ2-1; the D call may be TRBD1 or TRBD2 (5 bases each). This chain's CDR3 is CASEGDANYNEQFF. The CDR3 DNA sequence: TGTGCCTCCGAAGGGGACGCAAATTACAATGAGCAGTTCTTC. Together with reference TRBV2 and TRBJ2-1, the CDR3 gives the full variable domain: EPEVTQTPSHQVTQMGQEVILRCVPISNHLYFYWYRQILGQKVEFLVSFYNNEISEKSEIFDDQFSVERPDGSNFTLKIRSTKLEDSAMYFCASEGDANYNEQFFGPGTRLTVL.